Sequencing of this TCR beta chain was carried out in a study of blood T cell repertoires in COVID-19. About the research overall: Nucleic acid was either cDNA or gDNA, and it came from T cells, B-cell-depleted T cells, or PBMCs.

Authors' processing steps: It was from reference gene primer amplification that nucleated cell counts were estimated. Profiled with immunoSEQ multiplex PCR; TCRdb holds only in-frame clones, not every one. D and trimming were read from the DNA, whereas the V and J calls and clone size are those reported in that table. This table has 180,000 or so clones, roughly 86% appearing once. A single count supports this clone. J gave up 3 bases and V 1 base, and 6 bases lay outside the gene matches. This CDR3 has 16 amino acids. Germline assignment: CDR1 LGHNA and CDR2 YNFKEQ. Sample: peripheral blood. This chain links TRBV4-2 with TRBJ2-3; 8 bases line up with TRBD2. The origin of this receptor is a man aged 35-49 years with active or convalescent COVID-19. CDR3 protein: CASSQVGSGATDTQYF. As DNA, the CDR3 is TGTGCCAGCAGCCAAGTAGGTAGCGGGGCTACAGATACGCAGTATTTT.